The clone carrying this T cell receptor (beta chain) was detected only once. The sample is drawn from a study of Ad26.COV2.S vaccination and SARS-CoV-2 variants. Measured with immunoSEQ multiplex PCR; TCRdb has only the in-frame clones, and not every one. The sample contains about 350,000 clones, about 91% of which appear only once. Sequences were derived from peripheral blood, sampled after recovery from COVID-19. The clonotype was recovered from a human donor who had recovered from COVID-19.

CDR3 DNA: TGTGCCAGTAGTATCGGGACAGGAGCTTTCTTT. It specifies CASSIGTGAFF. The gene calls are TRBV19 and TRBJ1-1, with 8 bases fitting TRBD1. The ends lost 3 bases at V and 10 bases at J; junction bases unmatched: 1. There are 11 residues in the CDR3. The germline gives CDR1 LNHDA, CDR2 SQIVND (reference sequence).